A selection of T cell receptor beta chains follows, all from one sample in a study of healthy donors' naive CD4 and CD8 T cells. One entry per CDR3 protein, called by TCRdb with MiXCR from the reads. The sample contains about 180,000 distinct CDR3 sequences, 74% of which appear only once. Sequencing was done on a sample of naive CD4+ and CD8+ T cells sorted from blood, pooled from several donors. These receptors were obtained from a pool of human donors in good health; the sample pools cells from several healthy donors. The CDR3 runs from the conserved cysteine through the conserved F or W. D genes are given only for firm matches. Clone sizes are given selectively: once, few, many, or a class where the clone is expanded.

- - TRBJ1-1 TRBV24-1 CATSDRIMNTEAFF TGTGCCACCAGTGATCGGATCATGAACACTGAAGCTTTCTTT
few TRBD1 TRBJ2-7 TRBV5-6 CASSLGTGGHEQYF TGTGCCAGCAGCTTGGGGACAGGGGGCCACGAGCAGTACTTC
- - TRBJ1-1 TRBV29-1 CSGSINTEAFF TGCAGCGGGAGCATAAACACTGAAGCTTTCTTT
- - TRBJ1-2 TRBV29-1 CSVESAGERGYTF TGCAGCGTTGAATCAGCGGGGGAGCGCGGCTACACCTTC
- TRBD1 TRBJ2-1 TRBV24-1 CATSDRTGARNEQFF TGTGCCACCAGTGACCGGACAGGGGCCCGCAATGAGCAGTTCTTC
once - TRBJ1-1 TRBV29-1 CSPSFGGNTEAFF TGCAGCCCTTCGTTCGGGGGGAACACTGAAGCTTTCTTT
- - TRBJ2-7 TRBV30 CAWSRTAYEQYF TGTGCCTGGAGTCGGACGGCCTACGAGCAGTACTTC
- TRBD1 TRBJ1-4 TRBV30 CAWSRQGPTNEKLFF TGTGCCTGGAGCCGACAGGGTCCAACTAATGAAAAACTGTTTTTT
- - TRBJ1-1 TRBV20-1 CSARDLGRSTEAFF TGCAGTGCTAGAGATCTGGGACGGAGCACTGAAGCTTTCTTT
- - TRBJ1-2 TRBV29-1 CSVVKGYYSYTF TGCAGCGTTGTGAAGGGTTACTATAGCTACACCTTC
few - TRBJ2-1 TRBV6-5 CASSYSGSSYNEQFF TGTGCCAGCAGTTACTCGGGGAGCTCCTACAATGAGCAGTTCTTC
- - TRBJ1-2 TRBV19 CASSINTAGYTF TGTGCCAGTAGTATAAACACAGCTGGCTACACCTTC
- TRBD1 TRBJ2-7 TRBV29-1 CSVLPGDRVYEQYF TGCAGCGTCCTCCCTGGGGACAGGGTATACGAGCAGTACTTC
- - TRBJ1-5 TRBV6-1 CASSPVQGNQPQHF TGTGCCAGCAGTCCCGTGCAGGGAAATCAGCCCCAGCATTTT
once - TRBJ1-2 TRBV6-5 CASSYTAGDGYTF TGTGCCAGCAGTTATACGGCAGGGGATGGCTACACCTTC
- - TRBJ1-1 TRBV4-2 CASSQARGQGTEAFF TGTGCCAGCAGCCAGGCCCGGGGTCAGGGGACTGAAGCTTTCTTT
few - TRBJ2-7 TRBV20-1 CSASLIQSPYEQYF TGCAGTGCTAGTCTGATTCAGTCCCCCTACGAGCAGTACTTC
few TRBD2 TRBJ2-1 TRBV6-5 CASSPEGGRGIYNEQFF TGTGCCAGCAGTCCCGAGGGCGGGAGGGGAATCTACAATGAGCAGTTCTTC
- TRBD1 TRBJ1-1 TRBV27 CASSFSGTAQEAFF TGTGCCAGCAGTTTTTCCGGGACAGCACAAGAAGCTTTCTTT
once TRBD1 TRBJ2-5 TRBV29-1 CSVEELPGTEGETQYF TGCAGCGTTGAAGAGCTACCCGGGACAGAGGGAGAGACCCAGTACTTC
- - TRBJ1-1 TRBV29-1 CSVGGTPNTEAFF TGCAGCGTTGGAGGGACACCTAACACTGAAGCTTTCTTT
- - TRBJ1-2 TRBV24-1 CATSELTGVGYTF TGTGCCACCAGTGAGCTGACAGGTGTTGGCTACACCTTC
- - TRBJ2-7 TRBV20-1 CSARAGSSYEQYF TGCAGTGCTAGAGCGGGGAGCTCCTACGAGCAGTACTTC
- TRBD1 TRBJ1-2 TRBV29-1 CSVASEGAHGYTF TGCAGCGTCGCATCAGAGGGGGCTCATGGCTACACCTTC
- TRBD2 TRBJ2-7 TRBV27 CASSLGGSIYEQYF TGTGCCAGCAGTTTGGGCGGGAGTATCTACGAGCAGTACTTC